Here is one TCR beta chain with its context. Its specificity is unknown. This sample is part of a study of blood T cells in healthy people across ages. The study's findings and limits: Considered underestimates were the diversity estimates obtained from one million T cells. TCR beta diversity per million T cells fell roughly linearly with age.

Germline CDR1 is SQVTM and CDR2 is ANQGSEA. With 2 bases removed from V and 7 bases from J, the gap between germline ends came to 17 bases. This CDR3 has 15 amino acids. Alongside a J-beta primer mix, a sample-barcoded 5' primer served in a second PCR lasting roughly 7 to 12 cycles. A template-switch adaptor that had 12 random nucleotides put a tag on each cDNA molecule. From each sample, at least 2.5 million paired-end reads containing CDR3 were obtained. TCRdb recomputed calls from the 5' RACE reads with MiXCR, one row per CDR3 protein. The sample holds 950,000 to 1,200,000 distinct CDR3 sequences; around two fifths are singletons and the top ten take roughly 13%.

What was sequenced was blood. The clonotype comes from a young man in good health. V gene TRBV29-1 combines with J gene TRBJ2-2; TRBD1 is a possible D gene (7 bases). The CDR3: CSVEKAGGRIGELFF. The CDR3 coding sequence is TGCAGCGTTGAAAAGGCAGGGGGGAGGATCGGGGAGCTGTTTTTT.